This TCR beta chain was sequenced during a study of T-cell reconstitution after alpha-beta-depleted transplantation in children. This CDR3 region has 15 residues. The junction had 13 bases not matched to a gene; V was cut back by 5 bases and J by 8 bases. From germline, CDR1 is DFQATT and CDR2 SNEGSKA (reference sequence). This clonotype showed up many times. As it was prepared, the TCRbeta library received unique molecular identifiers. From the PCR reads, TCRdb called clonotypes with MiXCR, one entry per CDR3 protein. The data show some 640,000 distinct CDR3 sequences, roughly 17% seen once. The clonotype comes from a human donor who donated a stem cell graft to a child with acute myeloid leukemia. Source: PBMCs from the stem cell graft donor, taken from the stem cell graft. This rearrangement joins TRBV20-1 to TRBJ2-3, with 10 bases fitting TRBD1. CDR3 amino acids: CSAPTGTGVLFTQYF. The DNA for the CDR3 is TGCAGTGCTCCCACCGGGACAGGGGTCCTCTTTACGCAGTATTTT.